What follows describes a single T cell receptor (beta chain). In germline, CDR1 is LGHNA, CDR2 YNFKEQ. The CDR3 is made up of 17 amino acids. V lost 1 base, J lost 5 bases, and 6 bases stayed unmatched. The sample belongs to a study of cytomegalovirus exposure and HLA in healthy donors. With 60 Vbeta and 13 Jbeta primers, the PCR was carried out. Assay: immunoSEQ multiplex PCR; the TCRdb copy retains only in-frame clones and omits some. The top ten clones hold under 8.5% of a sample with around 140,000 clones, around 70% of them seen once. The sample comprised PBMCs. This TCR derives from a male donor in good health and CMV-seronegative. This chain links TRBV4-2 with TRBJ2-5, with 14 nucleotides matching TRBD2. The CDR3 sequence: CASSQGPGLAGVETQYF. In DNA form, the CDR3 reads TGTGCCAGCAGCCAAGGACCGGGACTAGCGGGAGTGGAGACCCAGTACTTC.